These T cell receptor beta chains were read from a single sample in a study of blood T cells in healthy people across ages. MiXCR was run by TCRdb on the 5' RACE reads, yielding one entry per CDR3 protein. Of about 780,000 distinct CDR3 sequences in the sample, 25% to 30% were seen once. The data were also submitted as part of a second study, on T cells of mothers and their children.

Sample: blood. The receptors shown here come from a boy between 10 and 17 years old in good health. Both conserved end residues are part of each CDR3. Each record gives: V gene, D gene, J gene, clone size, CDR3 DNA, CDR3 protein. The D gene is left open where the match is weak. Not every row has a clone size; where given, it reads once, few, many or a size class.

TRBV7-3	NA	TRBJ1-4	NA	TGTGCCAGCAGCCGAAACATAGAAGACCGGGCCCCTAATGAAAAACTGTTTTTT	CASSRNIEDRAPNEKLFF
TRBV7-6	TRBD1	TRBJ2-2	NA	TGTGCCAGCAGCCCCGAACAGGGGGCGAACACCGGGGAGCTGTTTTTT	CASSPEQGANTGELFF
TRBV4-1	NA	TRBJ1-4	few	TGCGCCAGCAGCCTAGGGAGACCAAGGACGGGTGAAAAACTGTTTTTT	CASSLGRPRTGEKLFF
TRBV7-9	NA	TRBJ1-1	NA	TGTGCCAGCAGCACAGAGGTAGCAGGAGAAGCTTTCTTT	CASSTEVAGEAFF
TRBV6-6	NA	TRBJ2-1	few	TGTGCCAGCCCCCCGGGGGGCTGGTTTCTTGAGCAGTTCTTC	CASPPGGWFLEQFF
TRBV5-6	TRBD1	TRBJ2-5	NA	TGTGCCAGCAGCTTGAACCCAACAGGGGGCGCGGAGACCCAGTACTTC	CASSLNPTGGAETQYF
TRBV12-3/TRBV12-4	NA	TRBJ2-7	few	TGTGCCAGCGCGACCCTCAAGGGGGACGAGCAGTACTTC	CASATLKGDEQYF
TRBV27	NA	TRBJ1-2	NA	TGTGCCAGCAGCCCATGGGGAGAAGCTAACTATGGCTACACCTTC	CASSPWGEANYGYTF
TRBV5-1	NA	TRBJ1-1	few	TGCGCCAGCAGCTTGCGGGCAGGGTCGTTCATGAACACTGAAGCTTTCTTT	CASSLRAGSFMNTEAFF
TRBV7-9	NA	TRBJ1-1	NA	TGTGCCAGCAGCTTATTCGGGGGCGCGGGCACTGAAGCTTTCTTT	CASSLFGGAGTEAFF
TRBV14	NA	TRBJ2-7	NA	TGTGCCAGCAGCCAATTGACAGACTCCTACGAGCAGTACTTC	CASSQLTDSYEQYF
TRBV5-1	NA	TRBJ2-1	NA	TGCGCCAGCAGCTTGAACGGGGCCCCCTACAATGAGCAGTTCTTC	CASSLNGAPYNEQFF
TRBV4-1	NA	TRBJ2-1	NA	TGCGCCAGCAGCCTGACAGCTGTAAGCTCCTACAATGAGCAGTTCTTC	CASSLTAVSSYNEQFF
TRBV10-3	NA	TRBJ1-1	few	TGTGCCATCAGTGACAACCTGAACACTGAAGCTTTCTTT	CAISDNLNTEAFF
TRBV5-4	NA	TRBJ2-5	NA	TGTGCCAGCAGCTTATCCGGGGGCGTCAGAGAGACCCAGTACTTC	CASSLSGGVRETQYF
TRBV6-1	NA	TRBJ2-7	NA	TGTGCCAGCAGTGAACAGAGAGAGCAGTACTTC	CASSEQREQYF
TRBV6-1	TRBD2	TRBJ2-7	once	TGTGCCAGCGGATTCGGGGGGGGTGCTTTCTCCTACGAGCAGTACTTC	CASGFGGGAFSYEQYF
TRBV7-9	NA	TRBJ2-7	NA	TGTGCCAGCAGCTTAGCCGGGGTCGGAAGAGGCGAGCAGTACTTC	CASSLAGVGRGEQYF
TRBV7-9	TRBD1	TRBJ2-1	NA	TGCGCCAGCAGCTTGGAGACAGGGTCCTACAATGAGCAGTTCTTC	CASSLETGSYNEQFF
TRBV12-3/TRBV12-4	NA	TRBJ1-2	NA	TGTGCCAGCAGTTGGGGGGAAGGCTATGGCTACACCTTC	CASSWGEGYGYTF
TRBV5-1	TRBD1	TRBJ2-1	NA	TGCGCCAGCAGCTTGGGACGGACTGGACAGGGGGCCAACAATGAGCAGTTCTTC	CASSLGRTGQGANNEQFF
TRBV15	NA	TRBJ2-5	few	TGTGCCACCAGCAGAGATCGTGGTGTGGAGACCCAGTACTTC	CATSRDRGVETQYF
TRBV29-1	NA	TRBJ2-3	few	TGCAGCGTTGAGATGGTGACAGGAACCACAGATACGCAGTATTTT	CSVEMVTGTTDTQYF
TRBV5-1	TRBD1	TRBJ1-5	few	TGCGCCGGCTGGAGGGGACAGGGCGTCCGCAATCAGCCCCAGCATTTT	CAGWRGQGVRNQPQHF
TRBV6-4	NA	TRBJ2-1	NA	TGTGCCAGCAGTGTACGAAGCGATGAGCAGTTCTTC	CASSVRSDEQFF
TRBV18	TRBD1	TRBJ2-1	NA	TGTGCCAGCTCACCACCGGGACAGGGTGTAGTTACAACTGATGAGCAGTTCTTC	CASSPPGQGVVTTDEQFF
TRBV20-1	TRBD2	TRBJ2-1	NA	TGCAGTGCTGGGGATCCGGGGGGTTACAATGAGCAGTTCTTC	CSAGDPGGYNEQFF
TRBV12-3/TRBV12-4	NA	TRBJ2-5	NA	TGTGCCAGCAGTTTACGAGTGCTACAAGAGACCCAGTACTTC	CASSLRVLQETQYF
TRBV12-5	NA	TRBJ2-3	NA	TGTGCTAGTGGTTTGCTGCAGGGGATCCCAAGCACAGATACGCAGTATTTT	CASGLLQGIPSTDTQYF
TRBV5-5	NA	TRBJ2-1	NA	TGTGCCAGCGGGTTCGAGCAGTTCTTC	CASGFEQFF
TRBV10-3	NA	TRBJ2-7	few	TGTGCCATCAGTAAACAGGGCGACGACGAGCAGTACTTC	CAISKQGDDEQYF
TRBV4-1	TRBD2	TRBJ2-5	few	TGCGCCAGCAGCCAAACTGGACTAGCTCAGGAGACCCAGTACTTC	CASSQTGLAQETQYF
TRBV28	TRBD1	TRBJ2-7	NA	TGTGCCAGCACCCAACTCGGGACAGACTACGAGCAGTACTTC	CASTQLGTDYEQYF
TRBV9	NA	TRBJ2-2	NA	TGTGCCAGCAGCGTAGCGGTCACCGGGGAGCTGTTTTTT	CASSVAVTGELFF
TRBV12-3/TRBV12-4	TRBD1	TRBJ2-7	NA	TGTGCCAGCACCTTAGGACAGGGGAGTCCCTACGAGCAGTACTTC	CASTLGQGSPYEQYF
TRBV6-5	NA	TRBJ2-3	NA	TGTGCCACCCGACTCGCAGGGCCAGATACGCAGTATTTT	CATRLAGPDTQYF
TRBV11-2	NA	TRBJ2-5	NA	TGTGCCAGCAGCTTAAGTCACCAAACACAAGAGACCCAGTACTTC	CASSLSHQTQETQYF
TRBV27	NA	TRBJ2-7	NA	TGTGCCAGCGCTCGGGACAAAGCCTGCGAGCAGTACTTC	CASARDKACEQYF
TRBV6-1	NA	TRBJ1-5	NA	TGTGCCAGCAGTGAAAGTGTTGGCACTTCTCAGCCCCAGCATTTT	CASSESVGTSQPQHF
TRBV29-1	NA	TRBJ2-4	once	TGCAGCGTTAGAGGAGGACGGTTATGGGACATTCAGTACTTC	CSVRGGRLWDIQYF
TRBV7-9	NA	TRBJ2-7	NA	TGTGCCAGCACCCAGGGGTCCTACGAGCAGTACTTC	CASTQGSYEQYF
TRBV20-1	NA	TRBJ1-2	few	TGCAGTGCTAGTCTAAGGGTAGATGGCTACACCTTC	CSASLRVDGYTF
TRBV11-1	TRBD2	TRBJ2-5	NA	TGTGCCAGCACCCCAGACTGGACTAGCGGTGGGGAGACCCAGTACTTC	CASTPDWTSGGETQYF
TRBV29-1	TRBD1	TRBJ1-1	few	TGCAGCGTTGGACAGGGAAAAACTGAAGCTTTCTTT	CSVGQGKTEAFF
TRBV6-1	NA	TRBJ1-1	few	TGTGCCAGCAGAAACCAACCGGGAGCCCAAGGGACTGAAGCTTTCTTT	CASRNQPGAQGTEAFF
TRBV27	NA	TRBJ1-1	NA	TGTGCCAGCAGGGCCCCGACAGATTACACTGAAGCTTTCTTT	CASRAPTDYTEAFF
TRBV3-1	NA	TRBJ2-6	once	TGTGCCAGCAGCCAAGTATCCGGGGTAACTTCTGGGGCCAACGTCCTGACTTTC	CASSQVSGVTSGANVLTF
TRBV9	NA	TRBJ2-1	NA	TGTGCCAGCAGCGTAGTCCAGGGGCCCTACAATGAGCAGTTCTTC	CASSVVQGPYNEQFF
TRBV7-9	NA	TRBJ2-2	NA	TGTGCCAGCAGCTTATCTACGATGGGAATGGGCGGGGAGCTGTTTTTT	CASSLSTMGMGGELFF
TRBV6-6	TRBD2	TRBJ2-5	NA	TGTGCCAGCAGTTACTCCGGGGGGGGAGAGACCCAGTACTTC	CASSYSGGGETQYF
TRBV20-1	TRBD1	TRBJ1-4	NA	TGCAGTGCGACCGGGACAGCTGATGAAAAACTGTTTTTT	CSATGTADEKLFF